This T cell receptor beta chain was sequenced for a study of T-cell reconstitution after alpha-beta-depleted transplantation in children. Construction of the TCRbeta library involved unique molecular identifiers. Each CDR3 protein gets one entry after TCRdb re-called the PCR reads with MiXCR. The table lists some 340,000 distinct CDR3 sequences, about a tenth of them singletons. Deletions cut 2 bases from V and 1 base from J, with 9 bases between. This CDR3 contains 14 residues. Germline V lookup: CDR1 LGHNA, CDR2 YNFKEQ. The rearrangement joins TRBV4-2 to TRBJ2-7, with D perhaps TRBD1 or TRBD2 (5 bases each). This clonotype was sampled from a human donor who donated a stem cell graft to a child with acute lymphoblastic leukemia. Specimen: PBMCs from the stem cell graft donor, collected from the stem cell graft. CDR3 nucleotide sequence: TGTGCCAGCAGCCAATTCGAGGGGTCCTACGAGCAGTACTTC. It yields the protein CASSQFEGSYEQYF.